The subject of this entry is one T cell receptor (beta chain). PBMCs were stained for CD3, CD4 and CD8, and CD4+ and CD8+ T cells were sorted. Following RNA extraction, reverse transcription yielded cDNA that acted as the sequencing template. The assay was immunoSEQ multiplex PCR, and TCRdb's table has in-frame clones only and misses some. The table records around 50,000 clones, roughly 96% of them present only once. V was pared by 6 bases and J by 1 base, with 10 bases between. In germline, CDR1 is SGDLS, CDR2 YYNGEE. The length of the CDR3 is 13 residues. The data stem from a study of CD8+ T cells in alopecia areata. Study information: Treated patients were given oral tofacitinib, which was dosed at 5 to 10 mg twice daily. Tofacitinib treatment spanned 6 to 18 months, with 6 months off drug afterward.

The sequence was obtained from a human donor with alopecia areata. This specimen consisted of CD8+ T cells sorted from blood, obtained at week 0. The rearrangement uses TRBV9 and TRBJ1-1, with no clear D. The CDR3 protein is CASTREPNTEAFF. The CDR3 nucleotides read TGTGCCAGCACCCGCGAGCCGAACACTGAAGCTTTCTTT.